This T cell receptor beta chain was sequenced during a study of blood T cell repertoires in COVID-19. V gave up 2 bases and J gave up 1 base, with 14 bases separating them. The V gene's germline CDR1 is SGDLS and CDR2 YYNGEE. The CDR3 runs 16 residues. Assay: immunoSEQ multiplex PCR; the TCRdb copy retains only in-frame clones and omits some. This sample has about 92,000 clones, with approximately 85% found just once. This sequence originates from a human donor in a cohort sampled during active COVID-19. V usage is TRBV9 and J usage is TRBJ2-3, with D tentatively TRBD1 (6 bases). The sample comprised peripheral blood. The CDR3: CASSVLSGAGTDTQYF. As DNA, the CDR3 is TGTGCCAGCAGCGTCCTTTCAGGGGCCGGCACAGATACGCAGTATTTT.